The TCR beta chain described here comes from a study of blood T cell repertoires in COVID-19. For the study at large: Samples came from the United States, Italy and Spain, spanning acute and convalescent COVID-19. T cells, B-cell-depleted T cells, or PBMCs provided the cDNA or gDNA that served as material.

V was clipped by 3 bases and J by 8 bases, with 13 bases between them. Germline values: CDR1 KGHSH, CDR2 LQKENI. The CDR3 consists of 13 residues. In the source study's methods: Researchers report that nucleated cell counts were estimated from reference gene primer amplification. Sequencing used immunoSEQ multiplex PCR; TCRdb keeps in-frame clones, though not all of them. V, J and clone size reflect that table, while D and trimming were determined from the DNA. The sample lists 100,000 to 150,000 clones, approximately 82% occurring once. The sequenced material came from peripheral blood. This chain connects TRBV18 to TRBJ1-2; no firm D call. This sequence was found in a woman between 50 and 59 years old with acute or convalescent COVID-19. The CDR3 region is CASSPGIGEGYTF. CDR3 DNA sequence: TGTGCCAGCTCACCGGGCATCGGTGAGGGCTACACCTTC.